This T cell receptor (beta chain) is from a study of T cell repertoires in cytomegalovirus infection. Study at large: Researchers turned to recently identified HLA-C-restricted CMV epitopes as well as well-studied HLA-B-restricted ones. An indication of both CMV infection and matching HLA type came from public TCR beta signatures. Study-level results: Dominating the ex vivo response were TCR beta clonotypes that were CMV-specific and HLA-C-restricted. Cumulative frequency (of public TCR beta family members) identified carriers of CMV plus the relevant HLA.

A note on this clonotype: Its specificity is not known. This may be a read error, as it is one base from a much larger clone.

TCRdb reprocessed the reads with MiXCR, giving one entry per CDR3 protein. The sample carries under 95,000 distinct CDR3 sequences, roughly 44% recorded once. The germline V gene encodes CDR1 MDHEN and CDR2 SYDVKM. The CDR3 covers 15 residues. The gene calls are TRBV28 and TRBJ2-1; 14 nucleotides match TRBD2. The sequence was obtained from a human donor in good health (CMV status not recorded). Some clones in this sample may be carry-over from other donors' samples. The source material was CD8+ T cells from cultured PBMCs, sampled from culture after CMV antigen stimulation. The CDR3 region has the DNA TGTCCCAGCACCCTCGGGACTAGCGGGAGAAATGAGCAGTTCTTC. Amino acid sequence: CPSTLGTSGRNEQFF.